This TCR beta chain was identified during a study of blood T cell repertoires in COVID-19. Study background: The study drew acute and convalescent COVID-19 samples from the United States, Italy and Spain. The cDNA or gDNA used as material had been derived from T cells, B-cell-depleted T cells, or PBMCs.

CDR1 and CDR2 from the germline V gene are ENHRY and SYGVKD. The CDR3 spans 14 residues. Trimming took off 4 bases at V and 4 bases at J, with 14 bases between the two ends. Authors' processing steps: Estimated nucleated cell counts came from reference gene primer amplification. The method was immunoSEQ multiplex PCR; TCRdb's version includes in-frame clones alone and lacks a portion of them. The DNA gave D and trimming, while V, J and clone size come from that table. Counted here are tens of thousands of clones, around 83% occurring once; the ten biggest clones make up 5.3%. The receptor comes from a man in his fifties or sixties with active COVID-19. Sequencing input: peripheral blood. V is TRBV10-3 and J is TRBJ2-7; TRBD1 is a possible D gene (7 bases). CDR3 residues: CAISGAGQLYEQYF. In DNA form, the CDR3 reads TGTGCCATCAGTGGGGCGGGACAGTTATACGAGCAGTACTTC.